This T cell receptor beta chain was found in a study of blood T cell repertoires in COVID-19 (dated by TCRdb to 2019 to 2021). Context from the whole study: Samples from collaborators originated in the United States, Italy and Spain and spanned both the acute and convalescent phases of COVID-19. The material from the prospective study consisted of cDNA or gDNA derived from T cells, B-cell-depleted T cells, or PBMCs. The dataset comprised deeply sampled blood TCRbeta repertoires from subjects exposed to, actively infected with, or recovered from COVID-19. The repertoires were released in a freely available public database meant as a resource for research on the immune response to SARS-CoV-2. Samples came from the ongoing ImmuneRACE study (first 160 participants) plus 1,254 subjects from 6 global collaborators. A de-identified subject ID, COVID-19 status, age in years and sex were almost always included in the sample metadata. HLA class I and class II types, where available, came from metadata supplied by the sample provider rather than from assay-based typing.

Here is what the overall study found, with its caveats: The quantity of clinical and demographic metadata differed by source and by participant and was supplied without curation.

CDR1 is given as SSHAT and CDR2 as FNYEAQ, both from the germline V gene (reference sequence). Reading from cysteine to phenylalanine, the CDR3 counts 16 amino acids. Just the 48-base CDR3 DNA is kept, in frame starting at base 1. TCRbeta CDR3 regions were amplified from genomic DNA by means of the immunoSEQ Assay, a bias-controlled multiplex PCR. On the study's bioinformatics: Nucleated cell counts per sample were estimated from amplification of reference gene primers within the assay. To quantify the absolute abundance of each unique TCRbeta CDR3 rearrangement, sequence reads were collapsed and filtered. For each sample, productive Simpson clonality was calculated by taking the square root of Simpson's diversity index across productive rearrangements. TCRdb re-hosts the immuneACCESS table, in-frame sequences only. Its copies lack some clones; in the studies checked, an unresolved V gene accounts for under half of them, and the cause for the rest is not known. V and J calls and clone size are as listed in that table; D and trimming were resolved from the DNA. The sample table lists under 150,000 clones, around 81% of them with a count of one. 9.7% of the sample is in the top ten clones.

On this clone itself: The specificity of this receptor is unknown. The junction departs from germline at one end; a sequencing error may be responsible.

Collaborating institutions collected whole blood in K2EDTA tubes following their own protocols. For TCRbeta analysis, collaborators shipped samples as frozen whole blood, isolated PBMCs, or DNA extracted from either of those sample types. The chain is made from TRBV7-7 and TRBJ2-2; the D gene is perhaps TRBD1, on 5 matching bases. The TCR was taken from a man in his forties or fifties with active or convalescent COVID-19. What was sequenced was peripheral blood. The nucleotide sequence is TGTGCTAGCAGCCCCATCCCGACAGTGAACACCGGGGAGCTGTTTTTT. It specifies CASSPIPTVNTGELFF.